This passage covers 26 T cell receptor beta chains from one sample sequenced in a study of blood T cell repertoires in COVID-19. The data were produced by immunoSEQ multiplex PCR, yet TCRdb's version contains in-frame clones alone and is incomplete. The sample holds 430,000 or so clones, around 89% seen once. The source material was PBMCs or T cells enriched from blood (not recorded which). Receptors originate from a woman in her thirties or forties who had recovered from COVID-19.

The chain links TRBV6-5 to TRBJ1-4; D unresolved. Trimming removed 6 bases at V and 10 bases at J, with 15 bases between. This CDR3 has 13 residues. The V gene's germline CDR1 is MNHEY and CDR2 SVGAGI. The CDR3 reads CASSIHPTIKLFF. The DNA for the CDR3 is TGTGCCAGCAGCATACACCCAACGATAAAACTGTTTTTT.

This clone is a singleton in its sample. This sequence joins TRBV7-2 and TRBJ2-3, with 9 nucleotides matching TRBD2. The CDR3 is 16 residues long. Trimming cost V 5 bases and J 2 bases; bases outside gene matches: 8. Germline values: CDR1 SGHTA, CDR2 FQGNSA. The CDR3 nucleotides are TGTGCCAGCAGCCCTGGGACTAGCTCAATCACAGATACGCAGTATTTT. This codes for CASSPGTSSITDTQYF.

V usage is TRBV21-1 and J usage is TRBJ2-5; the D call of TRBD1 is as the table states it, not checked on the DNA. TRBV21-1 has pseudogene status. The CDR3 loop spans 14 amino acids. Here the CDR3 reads CASSKIGGQETQYF. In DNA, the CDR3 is TGTGCCAGCAGCAAAATAGGGGGTCAAGAGACCCAGTACTTC.

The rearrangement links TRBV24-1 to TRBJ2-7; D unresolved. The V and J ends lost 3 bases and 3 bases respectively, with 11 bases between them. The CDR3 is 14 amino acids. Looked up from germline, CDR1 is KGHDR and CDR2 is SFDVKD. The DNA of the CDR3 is TGTGCCACCAGTGATGGTGGCAGTGGCTACGAGCAGTACTTC. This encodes CATSDGGSGYEQYF.

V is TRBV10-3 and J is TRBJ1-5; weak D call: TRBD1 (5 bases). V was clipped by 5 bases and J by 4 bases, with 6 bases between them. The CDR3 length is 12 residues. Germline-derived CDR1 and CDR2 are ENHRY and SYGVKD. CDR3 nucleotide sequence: TGTGCCATCAGTCCAGGGAATCAGCCCCAGCATTTT. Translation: CAISPGNQPQHF.

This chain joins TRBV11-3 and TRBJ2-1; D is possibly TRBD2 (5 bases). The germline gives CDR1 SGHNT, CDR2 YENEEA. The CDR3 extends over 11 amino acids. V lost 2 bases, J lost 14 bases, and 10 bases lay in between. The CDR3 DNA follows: TGTGCCAGCAGCTTAAGGACTTCTAAGTTCTTC. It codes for CASSLRTSKFF.

The CDR3 coding sequence is TGTGCCAGCAGCTGGAAAGCGACTAGCGGGGGCACAGATACGCAGTATTTT. Translated, it gives CASSWKATSGGTDTQYF. The chain recombines TRBV5-4 with TRBJ2-3, with 11 bases aligning to TRBD2. Trimming at V came to 3 bases and at J to 1 base, leaving 7 bases not matched to a gene. The CDR3 spans 17 residues. In germline, CDR1 is SGHNT, CDR2 YYREEE (reference sequence).

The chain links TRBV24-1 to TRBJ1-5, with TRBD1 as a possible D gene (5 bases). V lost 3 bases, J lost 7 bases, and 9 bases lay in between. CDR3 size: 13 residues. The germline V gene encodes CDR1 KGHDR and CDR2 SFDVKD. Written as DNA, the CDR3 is TGTGCCACCAGTGATAGGGGTGTCCAGCCCCAGCATTTT. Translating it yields CATSDRGVQPQHF.

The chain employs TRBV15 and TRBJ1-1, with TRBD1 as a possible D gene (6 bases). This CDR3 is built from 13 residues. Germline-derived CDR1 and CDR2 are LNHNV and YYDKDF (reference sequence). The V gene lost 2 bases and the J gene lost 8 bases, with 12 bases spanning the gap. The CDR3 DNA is TGTGCCACCAGCAGACAGGGGTGGGACGAAGCTTTCTTT. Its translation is CATSRQGWDEAFF.

As DNA, the CDR3 is TGTGCCAGCAGTCGAGGGCTAGCGGGAGTGTATGAGCAGTTCTTC. Translating gives CASSRGLAGVYEQFF. This chain connects TRBV28 to TRBJ2-1; 10 nucleotides line up with TRBD2. Losses at the gene ends were 5 bases for V and 8 bases for J; bases not matched to a gene: 9. The CDR3 is 15 amino acids. Germline V lookup: CDR1 MDHEN, CDR2 SYDVKM.

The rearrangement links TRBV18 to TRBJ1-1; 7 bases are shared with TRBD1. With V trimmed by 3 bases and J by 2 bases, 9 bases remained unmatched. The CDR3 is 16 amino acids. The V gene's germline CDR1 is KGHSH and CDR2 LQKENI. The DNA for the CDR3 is TGTGCCAGCTCACCTATCCTACAGGGGCCAAACACTGAAGCTTTCTTT. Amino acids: CASSPILQGPNTEAFF.

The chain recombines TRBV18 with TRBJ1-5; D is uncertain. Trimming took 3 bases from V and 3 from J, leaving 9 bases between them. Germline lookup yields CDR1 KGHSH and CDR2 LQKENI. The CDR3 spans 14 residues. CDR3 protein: CASSPEVVNQPQHF. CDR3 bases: TGTGCCAGCTCACCCGAGGTAGTCAATCAGCCCCAGCATTTT.

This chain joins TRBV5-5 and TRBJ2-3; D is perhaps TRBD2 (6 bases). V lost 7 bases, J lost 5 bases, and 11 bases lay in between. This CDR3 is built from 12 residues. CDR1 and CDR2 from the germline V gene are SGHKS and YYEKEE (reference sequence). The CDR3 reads CASLLAGDTQYF. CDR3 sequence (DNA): TGTGCCAGCCTACTAGCCGGAGATACGCAGTATTTT.

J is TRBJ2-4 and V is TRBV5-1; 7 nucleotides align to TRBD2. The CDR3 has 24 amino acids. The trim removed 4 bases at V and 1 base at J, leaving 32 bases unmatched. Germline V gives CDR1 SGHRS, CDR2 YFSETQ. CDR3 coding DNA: TGCGCCAGCAGCCCGGCTGGGAGGGTGGGTGATGAACAACTAGCAGGCTATGCCAAAAACATTCAGTACTTC. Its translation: CASSPAGRVGDEQLAGYAKNIQYF.

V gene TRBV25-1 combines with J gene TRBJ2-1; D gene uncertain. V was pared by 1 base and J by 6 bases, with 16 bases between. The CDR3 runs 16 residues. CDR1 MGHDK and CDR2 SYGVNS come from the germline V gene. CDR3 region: CASSEFSLLAINEQFF. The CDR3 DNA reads TGTGCCAGCAGTGAATTCTCTCTATTAGCTATCAATGAGCAGTTCTTC.

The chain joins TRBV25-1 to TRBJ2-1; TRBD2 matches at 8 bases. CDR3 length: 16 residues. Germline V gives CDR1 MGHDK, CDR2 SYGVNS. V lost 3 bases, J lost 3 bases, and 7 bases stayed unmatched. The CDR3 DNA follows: TGTGCCAGCAGTGAGTTAGCGGGACTCAACTACAATGAGCAGTTCTTC. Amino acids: CASSELAGLNYNEQFF.

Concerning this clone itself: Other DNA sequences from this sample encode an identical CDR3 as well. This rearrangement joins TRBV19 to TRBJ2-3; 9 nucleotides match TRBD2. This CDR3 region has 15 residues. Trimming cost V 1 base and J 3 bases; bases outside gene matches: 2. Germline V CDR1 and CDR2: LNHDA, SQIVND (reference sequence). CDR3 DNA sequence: TGTGCCAGTAGTATAGCAGCGGGAGGAACAGATACGCAGTATTTT. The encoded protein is CASSIAAGGTDTQYF.

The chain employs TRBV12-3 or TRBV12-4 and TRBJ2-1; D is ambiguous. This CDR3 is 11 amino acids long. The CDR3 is CACGEYNEQFF. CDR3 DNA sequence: TGTGCTTGCGGCGAATACAATGAGCAGTTCTTC.

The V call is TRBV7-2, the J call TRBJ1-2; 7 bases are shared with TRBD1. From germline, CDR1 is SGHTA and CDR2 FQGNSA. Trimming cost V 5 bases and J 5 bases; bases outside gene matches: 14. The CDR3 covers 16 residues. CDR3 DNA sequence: TGTGCCAGCAGCGGAACCTGGACAGGAGCTCCATATGGCTACACCTTC. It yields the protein CASSGTWTGAPYGYTF.

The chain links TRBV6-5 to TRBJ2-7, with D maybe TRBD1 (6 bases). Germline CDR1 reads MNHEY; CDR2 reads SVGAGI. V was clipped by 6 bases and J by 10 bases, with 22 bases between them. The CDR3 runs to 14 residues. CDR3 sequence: CASRYPGTQTRQYF. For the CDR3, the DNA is TGTGCCAGCAGGTACCCCGGGACACAGACGCGTCAGTACTTC.

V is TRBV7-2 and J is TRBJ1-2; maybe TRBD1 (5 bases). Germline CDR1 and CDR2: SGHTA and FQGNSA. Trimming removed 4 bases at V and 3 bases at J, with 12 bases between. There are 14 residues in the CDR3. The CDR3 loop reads CASSSRTSYYGYTF. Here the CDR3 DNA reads TGTGCCAGCAGCTCTCGGACAAGCTACTATGGCTACACCTTC. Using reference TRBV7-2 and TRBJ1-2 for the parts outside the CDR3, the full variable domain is GAGVSQSPSNKVTEKGKDVELRCDPISGHTALYWYRQSLGQGLEFLIYFQGNSAPDKSGLPSDRFSAERTGGSVSTLTIQRTQQEDSAVYLCASSSRTSYYGYTFGSGTRLTVV.

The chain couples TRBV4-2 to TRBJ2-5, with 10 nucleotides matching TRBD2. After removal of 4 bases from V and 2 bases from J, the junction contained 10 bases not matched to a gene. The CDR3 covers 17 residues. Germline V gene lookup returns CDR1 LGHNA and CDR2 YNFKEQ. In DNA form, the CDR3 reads TGTGCCAGCAGCCCCACCCTTAGCGGGAGGTGGCAAGAGACCCAGTACTTC. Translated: CASSPTLSGRWQETQYF.

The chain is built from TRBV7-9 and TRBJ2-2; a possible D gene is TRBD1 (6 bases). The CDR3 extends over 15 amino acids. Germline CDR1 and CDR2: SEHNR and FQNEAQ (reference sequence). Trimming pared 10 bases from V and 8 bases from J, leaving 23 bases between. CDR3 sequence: CATNPNGLRGGELFF. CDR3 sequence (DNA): TGTGCCACCAACCCAAACGGACTCAGGGGAGGGGAGCTGTTTTTT.

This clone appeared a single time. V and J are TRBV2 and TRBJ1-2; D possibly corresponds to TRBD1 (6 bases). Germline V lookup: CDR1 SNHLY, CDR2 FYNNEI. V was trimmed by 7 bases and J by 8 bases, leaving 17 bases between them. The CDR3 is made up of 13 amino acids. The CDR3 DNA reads TGTGCCAGCATTCTACAGGGTTGGGGGGGCTACACCTTC. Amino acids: CASILQGWGGYTF.

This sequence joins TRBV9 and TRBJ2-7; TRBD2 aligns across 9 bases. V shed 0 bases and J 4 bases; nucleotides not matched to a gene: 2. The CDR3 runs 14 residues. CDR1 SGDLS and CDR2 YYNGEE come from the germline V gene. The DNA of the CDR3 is TGTGCCAGCAGCGTAGGGCGGGAGGGGTACGAGCAGTACTTC. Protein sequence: CASSVGREGYEQYF.

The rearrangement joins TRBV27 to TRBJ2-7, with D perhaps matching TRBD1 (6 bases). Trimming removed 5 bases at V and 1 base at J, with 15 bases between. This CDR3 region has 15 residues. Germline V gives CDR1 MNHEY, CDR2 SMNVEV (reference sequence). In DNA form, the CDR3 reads TGTGCCAGCAGTAGCAACAGGGTAGGGTCCTACGAGCAGTACTTC. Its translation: CASSSNRVGSYEQYF.